This T cell receptor (beta chain) was identified in a study of blood T cell repertoires in COVID-19. Study summary: The analysed material was cDNA or gDNA that came from T cells, B-cell-depleted T cells, or PBMCs.

V was pared by 4 bases and J by 5 bases, with 9 bases of the junction left unmatched. Germline V gene data show CDR1 as MRHNA and CDR2 as SNTAGT. The CDR3 is 17 residues long. Using immunoSEQ multiplex PCR, the repertoire was profiled, and TCRdb retains in-frame clones only, with some absent. The table records about 120,000 clones, around 85% of them present only once. The sample consisted of peripheral blood. The receptor comes from a woman aged 55-69 years with COVID-19, enrolled during active disease. The rearrangement links TRBV6-4 to TRBJ1-6, with TRBD1 matching 9 bases. The CDR3 spells CASSAQGAQGNNSPLHF. The CDR3 DNA follows: TGTGCCAGCAGTGCACAGGGGGCGCAGGGTAATAATTCACCCCTCCACTTT.